One and the same sample provided the 18 T cell receptor beta chains below, sequenced in a study of T cells in Graves' hyperthyroidism and ophthalmopathy. Researchers amplified the TCR beta CDR3 regions from RNA transcripts. The HTBI primer set drove a first-round RT-PCR of the TCR CDR3. In TCRdb, the multiplex PCR reads were re-called with MiXCR into one record per CDR3 protein. The data contain 540,000 or so distinct CDR3 sequences, about 45% of them singletons. Sequencing was carried out using peripheral blood or thyroid tissue (not recorded which). All receptors derive from an adult woman with Graves' disease, either hyperthyroidism or ophthalmopathy (not recorded which).

The chain couples TRBV20-1 to TRBJ2-5, with 8 bases aligning to TRBD2. CDR3 size: 14 residues. Looked up from germline, CDR1 is DFQATT and CDR2 is SNEGSKA (reference sequence). J lost 2 bases, V lost 6 bases, and 8 bases had no gene match. The chain's CDR3 is CSALSGGGQETQYF. As DNA, the CDR3 is TGCAGTGCCCTAAGCGGGGGAGGGCAAGAGACCCAGTACTTC.

The chain links TRBV20-1 to TRBJ1-5; 11 bases match TRBD1. V shed 4 bases and J 4 bases; nucleotides not matched to a gene: 3. Germline assignment: CDR1 DFQATT and CDR2 SNEGSKA (reference sequence). The CDR3 totals 14 residues. The chain's CDR3 is CSATGTGGNQPQHF. For the CDR3, the DNA is TGCAGTGCTACAGGGACAGGGGGTAATCAGCCCCAGCATTTT.

This clonotype has only one observation. The J gene is TRBJ1-4, the V gene TRBV18, with 9 bases fitting TRBD1. Germline-derived CDR1 and CDR2 are KGHSH and LQKENI. The CDR3 has 16 amino acids. V trimming: 4 bases; J trimming: 0 bases; junction bases outside the gene matches: 3. The DNA of the CDR3 is TGTGCCAGCTCACTCCGACAGGGGGCAACTAATGAAAAACTGTTTTTT. Amino acid sequence: CASSLRQGATNEKLFF.

Ten or more counts support this clonotype. The gene calls are TRBV28 and TRBJ2-7; D call uncertain. V gave up 7 bases and J gave up 0 bases, with 10 bases separating them. In germline, CDR1 is MDHEN, CDR2 SYDVKM. The CDR3 spans 13 residues. CDR3 coding DNA: TGTGCCAGCACGGCGCAGAGCTCCTACGAGCAGTACTTC. Translation: CASTAQSSYEQYF.

This clonotype was seen a few times. V gene TRBV10-3 combines with J gene TRBJ2-1; the D gene is possibly TRBD2 (6 bases). This CDR3 contains 12 residues. Germline values: CDR1 ENHRY, CDR2 SYGVKD. V lost 6 bases and J 7 bases, leaving 10 bases between the germline ends. The chain's CDR3 is CAISGSANEQFF. In DNA, the CDR3 is TGTGCCATCAGCGGGAGCGCGAATGAGCAGTTCTTC.

The DNA for the CDR3 is TGTGCCAGCAGCTTAGATCGGCTAGGGACAGGGGTCTCCTACGAGCAGTACTTC. Its translation: CASSLDRLGTGVSYEQYF. J is TRBJ2-7 and V is TRBV11-2, with 10 bases lining up with TRBD1. The CDR3 spans 18 residues. Germline CDR1 reads SGHAT; CDR2 reads FQNNGV. J was trimmed by 0 bases and V by 0 bases; bases with no gene match: 8.

This clonotype was seen many times. CDR3 sequence reads: CASGPRQGAGKLFF. The CDR3 DNA sequence: TGTGCCAGCGGACCCCGACAGGGGGCGGGAAAACTGTTTTTT. The chain carries TRBV7-2 and TRBJ1-4, with 10 bases fitting TRBD1. J lost 10 bases, V lost 8 bases, and 10 bases had no gene match. Germline V gene data show CDR1 as SGHTA and CDR2 as FQGNSA. This CDR3 has 14 residues.

The J gene is TRBJ1-2, the V gene TRBV10-3, with D perhaps matching TRBD1 (5 bases). This CDR3 comprises 14 residues. Per the germline V gene, CDR1 is ENHRY and CDR2 is SYGVKD. Trimming removed 4 bases from V and 7 bases from J, with 16 bases in between. The CDR3 reads CAISALRGFSGYTF. As DNA, the CDR3 is TGTGCCATCAGTGCTTTGAGGGGTTTCAGTGGCTACACCTTC.

This chain joins TRBV7-3 and TRBJ1-3; 7 bases line up with TRBD1. The CDR3 consists of 15 residues. The V segment lost 5 bases and the J segment 8 bases; nucleotides outside the gene matches: 12. CDR1 and CDR2 (germline): SGHTA, FQGTGA. CDR3 in amino acids: CASSTRQGHGYTIYF. DNA of the CDR3: TGTGCCAGCAGCACCCGACAGGGCCATGGCTACACCATATATTTT.

This clonotype was counted many times. V usage is TRBV5-1 and J usage is TRBJ1-5; D gene ambiguous. The CDR3 loop spans 14 amino acids. Germline CDR1 is SGHRS and CDR2 is YFSETQ. V shed 0 bases and J shed 7 bases, with 11 bases lying between them. DNA for the CDR3: TGCGCCAGCAGCTTGGTGGGTTCGGGACAGCCCCAGCATTTT. Its protein product is CASSLVGSGQPQHF.

This clonotype occurred a few times. The chain is built from TRBV15 and TRBJ2-5, with D unclear. The V gene lost 0 bases and the J gene lost 0 bases, with 11 bases spanning the gap. In germline, CDR1 is LNHNV, CDR2 YYDKDF (reference sequence). This CDR3 region has 16 residues. The DNA of the CDR3 is TGTGCCACCAGCAGAGAGATGGTGGGTTACCAAGAGACCCAGTACTTC. Translated: CATSREMVGYQETQYF.

The chain uses TRBV7-3 and TRBJ2-7; D perhaps matches TRBD1 (5 bases). The CDR3 totals 14 residues. CDR1 and CDR2 from the germline V gene are SGHTA and FQGTGA. The ends were cut back, 6 bases at V and 3 bases at J, with 15 bases in the middle. The CDR3 bases are TGTGCCAGCAGTGCTTATCGACAGAGCTACGAGCAGTACTTC. Translation: CASSAYRQSYEQYF.

This clonotype occurred many times. The chain uses TRBV19 and TRBJ1-1, with 7 positions matching TRBD1. CDR1 and CDR2 from the germline V gene are LNHDA and SQIVND (reference sequence). V trimming: 7 bases; J trimming: 0 bases; junction bases outside the gene matches: 17. CDR3 size: 18 residues. The CDR3 loop reads CASTSVTTGDRMNTEAFF. DNA of the CDR3: TGTGCCAGTACTTCAGTGACGACGGGGGACAGAATGAACACTGAAGCTTTCTTT.

This clonotype was seen repeatedly, ten times or more. The J gene is TRBJ2-5, the V gene TRBV20-1; 13 positions agree with TRBD2. Per germline, CDR1 DFQATT and CDR2 SNEGSKA (reference sequence). V trimming: 5 bases; J trimming: 2 bases; junction bases outside the gene matches: 5. The CDR3 is 15 residues long. The CDR3 bases are TGCAGTGCTGGGACTAGCGGGGCCTCTCAAGAGACCCAGTACTTC. Its translation: CSAGTSGASQETQYF.

This rearrangement joins TRBV2 to TRBJ1-1, with D maybe TRBD1 (6 bases). Germline V gene data show CDR1 as SNHLY and CDR2 as FYNNEI. Trimming stripped 4 bases from V and 6 bases from J, with 18 bases between. This CDR3 spans 15 amino acids. CDR3: CASSVWARGASEAFF. The CDR3 bases are TGTGCCAGCAGTGTCTGGGCCAGGGGTGCCTCTGAAGCTTTCTTT.

This chain links TRBV10-2 with TRBJ2-5; 9 nucleotides line up with TRBD2. Germline CDR1 and CDR2: WSHSY and SAAADI. CDR3 length: 15 amino acids. After removal of 6 bases from V and 1 base from J, the junction contained 6 bases not matched to a gene. DNA of the CDR3: TGCGCCAGCAGGCCCCGACTAGCGGTCCAAGAGACCCAGTACTTC. This codes for CASRPRLAVQETQYF.

This clonotype appeared a few times. V usage is TRBV20-1 and J usage is TRBJ1-1; D possibly corresponds to TRBD1 (5 bases). Germline V lookup: CDR1 DFQATT, CDR2 SNEGSKA (reference sequence). This CDR3 has 13 amino acids. CDR3 nucleotide sequence: TGCTCCAAACTGGGCAGGGCGAACACTGAAGCTTTCTTT. This sequence encodes CSKLGRANTEAFF.

The CDR3 sequence is CASSRWASGTADTQYF. The CDR3 nucleotides read TGTGCCAGCAGCCGGTGGGCTAGCGGGACGGCGGATACCCAGTACTTC. The chain joins TRBV7-3 to TRBJ2-5; 9 bases agree with TRBD2. Losses at the gene ends were 5 bases for V and 8 bases for J; bases not matched to a gene: 15. The CDR3 is 16 amino acids. The germline V gene has CDR1 SGHTA and CDR2 FQGTGA.